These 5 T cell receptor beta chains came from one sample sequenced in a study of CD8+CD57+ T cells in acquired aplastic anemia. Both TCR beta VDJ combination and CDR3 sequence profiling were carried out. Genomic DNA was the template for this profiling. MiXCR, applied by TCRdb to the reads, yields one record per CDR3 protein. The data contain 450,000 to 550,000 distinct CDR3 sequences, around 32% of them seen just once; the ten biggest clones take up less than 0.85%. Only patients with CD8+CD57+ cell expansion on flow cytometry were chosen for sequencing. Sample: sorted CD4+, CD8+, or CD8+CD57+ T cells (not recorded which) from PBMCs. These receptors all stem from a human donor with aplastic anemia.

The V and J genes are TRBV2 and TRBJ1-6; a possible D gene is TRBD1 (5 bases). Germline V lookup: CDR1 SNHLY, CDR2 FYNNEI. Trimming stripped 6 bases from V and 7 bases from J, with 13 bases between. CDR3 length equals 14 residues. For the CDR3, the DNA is TGTGCCAGCAGATCCGGGACTCCCAATTCACCCCTCCACTTT. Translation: CASRSGTPNSPLHF.

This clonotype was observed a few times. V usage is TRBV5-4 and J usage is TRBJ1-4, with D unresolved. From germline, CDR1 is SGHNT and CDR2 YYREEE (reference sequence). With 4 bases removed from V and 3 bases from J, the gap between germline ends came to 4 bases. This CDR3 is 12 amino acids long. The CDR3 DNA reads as TGTGCCAGCAGCGTTCCTAATGAAAAACTGTTTTTT. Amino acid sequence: CASSVPNEKLFF.

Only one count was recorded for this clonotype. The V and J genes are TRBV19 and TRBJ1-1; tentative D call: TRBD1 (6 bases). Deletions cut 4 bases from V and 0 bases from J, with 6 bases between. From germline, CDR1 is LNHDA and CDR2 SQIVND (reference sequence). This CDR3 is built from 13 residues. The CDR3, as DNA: TGTGCCAGTAGTAACAGGGTGAACACTGAAGCTTTCTTT. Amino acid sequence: CASSNRVNTEAFF.

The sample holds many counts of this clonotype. The CDR3 sequence is CAISRDRVKETQYF. The CDR3, as DNA: TGTGCCATCAGTCGGGACAGGGTGAAAGAGACCCAGTACTTC. The genes are TRBV10-3 and TRBJ2-5, with 9 bases identical to TRBD1. Germline values: CDR1 ENHRY, CDR2 SYGVKD. V trimming: 5 bases; J trimming: 3 bases; junction bases outside the gene matches: 4. There are 14 residues in the CDR3.

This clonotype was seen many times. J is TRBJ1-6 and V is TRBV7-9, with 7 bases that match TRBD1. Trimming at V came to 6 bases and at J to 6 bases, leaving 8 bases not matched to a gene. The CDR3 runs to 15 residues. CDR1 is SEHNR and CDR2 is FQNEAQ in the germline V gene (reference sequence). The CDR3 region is CASRDDREFNSPLHF. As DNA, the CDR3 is TGTGCCAGCAGGGATGACAGGGAATTTAATTCACCCCTCCACTTT.